One sample yielded the 30 T cell receptor beta chains listed below, sequenced in a study of OX40 agonist ivuxolimab in advanced cancers. Measured with immunoSEQ multiplex PCR; TCRdb has only the in-frame clones, and not every one. The sample lists nearly 50,000 clones, 85% to 90% occurring once. The sequencing here drew on CD4+ or CD8+ T cells sorted from blood, taken in a trial of the OX40 agonist ivuxolimab. These receptors were collected from an adult with an advanced solid tumor such as melanoma, head and neck, liver or kidney cancer.

The rearrangement uses TRBV19 and TRBJ1-2, with 8 bases lining up with TRBD1. J gave up 3 bases and V 6 bases, and 6 bases lay outside the gene matches. The CDR3 runs 14 residues. Looked up from germline, CDR1 is LNHDA and CDR2 is SQIVND (reference sequence). CDR3 sequence (DNA): TGTGCCAGTAGCTTGACAGGGGTGGACTATGGCTACACCTTC. This sequence encodes CASSLTGVDYGYTF. Supplemented by reference TRBV19 and TRBJ1-2, the full variable domain reads DGGITQSPKYLFRKEGQNVTLSCEQNLNHDAMYWYRQDPGQGLRLIYYSQIVNDFQKGDIAEGYSVSREKKESFPLTVTSAQKNPTAFYLCASSLTGVDYGYTFGSGTRLTVV.

The gene calls are TRBV29-1 and TRBJ1-2, with 7 nucleotides matching TRBD1. The CDR3 runs to 12 residues. CDR1 is SQVTM, CDR2 ANQGSEA, per germline. Trimming removed 6 bases from V and 2 bases from J; junction bases left unmatched: 3. The CDR3 bases are TGCAGCGTCCGACAGGGAAACTATGGCTACACCTTC. The encoded protein is CSVRQGNYGYTF.

This clone was picked up one time. The chain uses TRBV7-2 and TRBJ1-5; 11 nucleotides line up with TRBD1. V gave up 7 bases and J gave up 0 bases; unmatched junction bases: 8. The germline V gene has CDR1 SGHTA and CDR2 FQGNSA. This CDR3 is 17 amino acids long. This CDR3 reads CASTRTGGAGSNQPQHF. The CDR3 nucleotides are TGTGCCAGCACCCGGACAGGGGGCGCGGGTAGCAATCAGCCCCAGCATTTT.

As regards this clone: The same CDR3 arises from other DNA sequences in this sample as well. The rearrangement uses TRBV6-1 and TRBJ1-5; the match to TRBD1 covers 7 bases. CDR1 MNHNS and CDR2 SASEGT come from the germline V gene. Trimming cost V 2 bases and J 4 bases; bases outside gene matches: 2. CDR3 length: 14 amino acids. CDR3: CASSEQQGNQPQHF. DNA for the CDR3: TGTGCCAGCAGTGAACAACAGGGGAATCAGCCCCAGCATTTT.

The CDR3 sequence: CASSLAGGLETQYF. The CDR3 DNA reads TGTGCCAGCAGCTTAGCGGGGGGGCTAGAGACCCAGTACTTC. The V gene is TRBV7-9, the J gene TRBJ2-5; D is possibly TRBD2 (7 bases). Germline V lookup: CDR1 SEHNR, CDR2 FQNEAQ (reference sequence). V was pared by 0 bases and J by 4 bases, with 9 bases between. The CDR3 has 14 amino acids.

CDR3 region: CASSQVAGPRGTGELFF. The DNA of the CDR3 is TGCGCCAGCAGCCAGGTAGCGGGCCCCCGGGGGACCGGGGAGCTGTTTTTT. This chain connects TRBV5-1 to TRBJ2-2; 7 nucleotides match TRBD2. The CDR3 is made up of 17 amino acids. V gave up 4 bases and J gave up 5 bases; unmatched junction bases: 14. The germline gives CDR1 SGHRS, CDR2 YFSETQ.

The CDR3 sequence is CASRLGGTYEQYF. The CDR3 region has the DNA TGTGCCAGCAGGTTAGGGGGAACCTACGAGCAGTACTTC. This chain uses TRBV2 with TRBJ2-7, with a tentative D call TRBD1 (6 bases). The ends were cut back, 6 bases at V and 2 bases at J, with 11 bases in the middle. CDR3 length: 13 amino acids. CDR1 is SNHLY and CDR2 is FYNNEI in the germline V gene.

The V call is TRBV14, the J call TRBJ1-2; no reliable D call. The CDR3 sequence is 15 residues long. V was clipped by 0 bases and J by 0 bases, with 8 bases between them. The germline gives CDR1 SGHDN, CDR2 FVKESK. This CDR3 is CASSQDGPTNYGYTF. DNA for the CDR3: TGTGCCAGCAGCCAAGATGGGCCTACTAACTATGGCTACACCTTC.

V gene TRBV10-2 combines with J gene TRBJ1-5; 10 bases fit TRBD1. CDR1 and CDR2 (germline): WSHSY, SAAADI. The length of the CDR3 is 19 residues. V lost 4 bases, J lost 3 bases, and 15 bases stayed unmatched. The CDR3 coding sequence is TGCGCCAGCAGTGTACCTAAGGACAGACAGGGGGCCTTCAATCAGCCCCAGCATTTT. Translated: CASSVPKDRQGAFNQPQHF.

The V call is TRBV5-4, the J call TRBJ2-6, with D possibly being TRBD1 (5 bases). The CDR3 has 15 residues. V dropped 4 bases and J dropped 0 bases, with 8 bases sitting between them. CDR1 is SGHNT and CDR2 is YYREEE in the germline V gene (reference sequence). The CDR3 region has the DNA TGTGCCAGCAGCCCGGACATCTCTGGGGCCAACGTCCTGACTTTC. This codes for CASSPDISGANVLTF.

The CDR3 DNA sequence: TGTGCCAGCAATGCAGGGGCAGGTCAGCCCCAGCATTTT. Protein sequence: CASNAGAGQPQHF. The chain recombines TRBV19 with TRBJ1-5; weak D call: TRBD1 (6 bases). Trimming removed 9 bases at V and 6 bases at J, with 15 bases between. Germline V gene data show CDR1 as LNHDA and CDR2 as SQIVND (reference sequence). This CDR3 has 13 amino acids.

The chain has TRBV7-3 and TRBJ2-1; 8 bases agree with TRBD2. The CDR3 totals 17 residues. Germline assignment: CDR1 SGHTA and CDR2 FQGTGA. V lost 8 bases, J lost 6 bases, and 18 bases stayed unmatched. CDR3 sequence: CASFHCRNSGKCNEQFF. CDR3 in DNA: TGTGCCAGCTTCCACTGTCGTAATAGCGGGAAATGCAATGAGCAGTTCTTC.

The chain is built from TRBV5-1 and TRBJ2-3; 7 positions agree with TRBD1. The CDR3 length is 14 residues. Germline V gives CDR1 SGHRS, CDR2 YFSETQ. V lost 5 bases and J lost 2; bases outside the gene matches: 5. Written as DNA, the CDR3 is TGCGCCAGCAGGGGACAGCCGACCACAGATACGCAGTATTTT. Translating it yields CASRGQPTTDTQYF.

In its sample, this clone was seen a few times. The V and J genes are TRBV5-5 and TRBJ1-4; 7 bases fit TRBD1. The J segment lost 0 bases and the V segment lost 4 bases, leaving 3 bases of the junction unmatched. This CDR3 is built from 15 residues. The V gene's germline CDR1 is SGHKS and CDR2 YYEKEE (reference sequence). The CDR3 nucleotides read TGTGCCAGCAGCGTGGGGACAGCAACTAATGAAAAACTGTTTTTT. As protein: CASSVGTATNEKLFF.

This clone was observed a handful of times. The chain couples TRBV5-5 to TRBJ2-5; 7 nucleotides align to TRBD2. Germline-derived CDR1 and CDR2 are SGHKS and YYEKEE (reference sequence). With V trimmed by 4 bases and J by 2 bases, 11 bases remained unmatched. The CDR3 is made up of 16 amino acids. CDR3 in amino acids: CASSHQGRDRQETQYF. Written as DNA, the CDR3 is TGTGCCAGCAGCCACCAAGGGAGGGATAGGCAAGAGACCCAGTACTTC.

The chain employs TRBV6-1 and TRBJ2-7, with D maybe TRBD1 (5 bases). Trimming removed 7 bases from V and 1 base from J, with 11 bases in between. The CDR3 covers 13 residues. Germline CDR1 MNHNS, CDR2 SASEGT. CDR3 amino acids: CASIQAGSYEQYF. Here the CDR3 DNA reads TGTGCCAGCATACAGGCAGGGTCCTACGAGCAGTACTTC.

This chain connects TRBV2 to TRBJ2-1, with no clear D. Trimming shortened V by 7 bases and J by 0 bases, and 7 bases separated the two germline ends. CDR3 length: 13 residues. CDR1 is SNHLY and CDR2 is FYNNEI in the germline V gene. The CDR3 DNA is TGTGCCAGCAACTGGGCCTCCTACAATGAGCAGTTCTTC. Protein: CASNWASYNEQFF.

The CDR3 spells CSVRGLGEDTEAFF. The CDR3 bases are TGCAGCGTCAGGGGACTGGGGGAGGACACTGAAGCTTTCTTT. This chain joins TRBV29-1 and TRBJ1-1; the D gene is possibly TRBD1 (6 bases). This CDR3 comprises 14 residues. V was clipped by 6 bases and J by 3 bases, with 17 bases between them. CDR1 is SQVTM, CDR2 ANQGSEA, per germline.

The chain employs TRBV5-1 and TRBJ1-1, with 8 bases aligning to TRBD1. CDR1 SGHRS and CDR2 YFSETQ come from the germline V gene. This CDR3 has 14 amino acids. The J segment lost 3 bases and the V segment lost 5 bases, leaving 6 bases of the junction unmatched. CDR3 bases: TGCGCCAGCAGGGCAGGGGGCGCGGACACTGAAGCTTTCTTT. This translates into CASRAGGADTEAFF.

The chain couples TRBV11-3 to TRBJ2-5; 7 nucleotides line up with TRBD2. Germline V lookup: CDR1 SGHNT, CDR2 YENEEA. The CDR3 covers 15 residues. After removal of 5 bases from V and 0 bases from J, the junction contained 6 bases not matched to a gene. The DNA of the CDR3 is TGTGCCAGCAGCCCCGGAGGGAGGGACCAAGAGACCCAGTACTTC. Residues: CASSPGGRDQETQYF.

CDR3 DNA sequence: TGCAGTGCTAGCGGTTCAGGCCGTCTGTTCTTC. It yields the protein CSASGSGRLFF. The genes are TRBV20-1 and TRBJ2-1, with unresolved D. V lost 3 bases to trimming and J lost 15 bases, with 15 bases between them. Per germline, CDR1 DFQATT and CDR2 SNEGSKA (reference sequence). This CDR3 has 11 amino acids.

The V and J genes are TRBV7-9 and TRBJ1-5; weak D call: TRBD1 (5 bases). V was cut by 1 base and J by 3 bases, with 10 bases left in between. CDR1 is SEHNR, CDR2 FQNEAQ, per germline (reference sequence). CDR3 length equals 15 residues. In DNA, the CDR3 is TGTGCCAGCAGCTTAGGGGGGATAGACAATCAGCCCCAGCATTTT. This sequence encodes CASSLGGIDNQPQHF. The variable domain in full, with the rest retrieved from reference TRBV7-9 and TRBJ1-5, is DTGVSQNPRHKITKRGQNVTFRCDPISEHNRLYWYRQTLGQGPEFLTYFQNEAQLEKSRLLSDRFSAERPKGSFSTLEIQRTEQGDSAMYLCASSLGGIDNQPQHFGDGTRLSIL.

In its sample, this clone was seen a few times. V and J are TRBV5-5 and TRBJ2-7; TRBD2 matches at 7 bases. Germline V gene data show CDR1 as SGHKS and CDR2 as YYEKEE (reference sequence). V trimming: 6 bases; J trimming: 0 bases; junction bases outside the gene matches: 9. The CDR3 has 15 residues. CDR3 loop: CASIRRLADSYEQYF. CDR3 bases: TGTGCCAGCATCCGGAGGCTAGCGGACTCCTACGAGCAGTACTTC.

In DNA, the CDR3 is TGTGCCAGCAGTGCCCAGACTTTAACCGGGGCCAACGTCCTGACTTTC. It encodes CASSAQTLTGANVLTF. The chain is built from TRBV6-1 and TRBJ2-6; D not certain. This CDR3 contains 16 residues. The V end lost 4 bases, the J end lost 4 bases, and 14 bases lay between the germline ends. Germline V CDR1 and CDR2: MNHNS, SASEGT.

The chain links TRBV5-4 to TRBJ2-1, with a tentative D call TRBD2 (6 bases). V was cut by 2 bases and J by 0 bases, with 15 bases left in between. Germline V gene data show CDR1 as SGHNT and CDR2 as YYREEE (reference sequence). The CDR3 extends over 17 amino acids. DNA for the CDR3: TGTGCCAGCAGCTTCGGGGCTGCGGGGAGCTCCTACAATGAGCAGTTCTTC. Protein product: CASSFGAAGSSYNEQFF.

The chain carries TRBV16 and TRBJ1-5, with TRBD1 identical over 8 bases. The germline V gene encodes CDR1 KGHSY and CDR2 FQNENV. Trimming removed 7 bases from V and 7 bases from J; junction bases left unmatched: 12. The CDR3 consists of 15 residues. The DNA for the CDR3 is TGTGCCAGCAAGACCAGGGAACAGGGGGACCAGCCCCAGCATTTT. The encoded protein is CASKTREQGDQPQHF. The full variable domain, rest sourced from reference TRBV16 and TRBJ1-5, is GEEVAQTPKHLVRGEGQKAKLYCAPIKGHSYVFWYQQVLKNEFKFLISFQNENVFDETGMPKERFSAKCLPNSPCSLEIQATKLEDSAVYFCASKTREQGDQPQHFGDGTRLSIL.

Written as DNA, the CDR3 is TGTGCCAGCAGCCCCGGGTGGGACCCACAAGAGACCCAGTACTTC. This encodes CASSPGWDPQETQYF. The V and J genes are TRBV2 and TRBJ2-5; D is tentatively TRBD1 or TRBD2 (5 bases each). V lost 6 bases and J lost 2, with 16 bases in between. The CDR3 is 15 amino acids. CDR1 and CDR2 (germline): SNHLY, FYNNEI.

The chain is built from TRBV14 and TRBJ2-6; D remains unclear. Germline loops: CDR1 SGHDN, CDR2 FVKESK. V was clipped by 1 base and J by 4 bases, with 11 bases between them. The CDR3 contains 16 residues. This CDR3 reads CASSQGIGPGANVLTF. The CDR3 bases are TGTGCCAGCAGCCAAGGAATAGGGCCCGGGGCCAACGTCCTGACTTTC.

This clone was detected once. The chain recombines TRBV18 with TRBJ1-1; 7 bases map to TRBD1. J lost 5 bases, V lost 2 bases, and 11 bases had no gene match. This CDR3 is built from 16 residues. Germline CDR1 reads KGHSH; CDR2 reads LQKENI. CDR3 region: CASSPSGQAELTEAFF. In DNA, the CDR3 is TGTGCCAGCTCACCATCCGGACAGGCGGAATTGACTGAAGCTTTCTTT.

This chain joins TRBV10-3 and TRBJ1-1; tentative D call: TRBD1 (6 bases). The CDR3 sequence is 13 residues long. Germline CDR1 and CDR2: ENHRY and SYGVKD. V shed 5 bases and J shed 3 bases, with 10 bases lying between them. The CDR3 nucleotides read TGTGCCATCAGTCCCGGGGGCTACACTGAAGCTTTCTTT. This translates into CAISPGGYTEAFF.